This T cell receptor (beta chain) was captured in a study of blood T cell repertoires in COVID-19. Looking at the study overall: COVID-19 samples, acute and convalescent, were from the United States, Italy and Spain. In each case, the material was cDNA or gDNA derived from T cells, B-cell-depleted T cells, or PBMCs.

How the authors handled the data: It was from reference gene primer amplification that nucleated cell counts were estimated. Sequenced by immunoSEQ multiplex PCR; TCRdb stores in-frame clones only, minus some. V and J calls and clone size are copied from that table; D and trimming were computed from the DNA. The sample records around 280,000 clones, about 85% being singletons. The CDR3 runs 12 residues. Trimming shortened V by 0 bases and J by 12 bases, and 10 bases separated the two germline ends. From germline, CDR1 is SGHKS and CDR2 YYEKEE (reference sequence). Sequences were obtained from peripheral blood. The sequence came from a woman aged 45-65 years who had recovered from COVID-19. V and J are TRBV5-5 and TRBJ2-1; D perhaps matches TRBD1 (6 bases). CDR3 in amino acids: CASSLVRGGQFF. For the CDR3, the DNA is TGTGCCAGCAGCTTGGTGCGAGGGGGGCAGTTCTTC.